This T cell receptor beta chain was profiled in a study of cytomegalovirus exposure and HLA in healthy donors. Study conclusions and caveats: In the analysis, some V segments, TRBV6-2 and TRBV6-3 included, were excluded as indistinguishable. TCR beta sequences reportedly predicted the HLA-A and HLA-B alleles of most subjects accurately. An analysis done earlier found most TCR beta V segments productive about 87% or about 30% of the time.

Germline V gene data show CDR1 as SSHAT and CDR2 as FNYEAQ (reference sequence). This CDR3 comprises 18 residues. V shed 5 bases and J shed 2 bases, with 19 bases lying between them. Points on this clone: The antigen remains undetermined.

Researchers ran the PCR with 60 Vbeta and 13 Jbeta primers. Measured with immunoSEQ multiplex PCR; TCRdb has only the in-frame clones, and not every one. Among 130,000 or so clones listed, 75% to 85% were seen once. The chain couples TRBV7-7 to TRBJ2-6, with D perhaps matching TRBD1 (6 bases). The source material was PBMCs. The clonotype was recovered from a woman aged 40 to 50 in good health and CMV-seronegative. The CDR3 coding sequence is TGTGCCAGCAGCCCCGGGGCAGGGGCGTCAACTGGGGCCAACGTCCTGACTTTC. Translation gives CASSPGAGASTGANVLTF.